This T cell receptor beta chain was captured in a study of T cell changes during pregnancy in multiple sclerosis. The CDR3 contains 14 residues. V lost 5 bases and J lost 3; bases outside the gene matches: 6. Germline V lookup: CDR1 SQVTM, CDR2 ANQGSEA. The data were produced by immunoSEQ multiplex PCR, yet TCRdb's version contains in-frame clones alone and is incomplete. The profile shows fewer than 75,000 clones, 91% of them singletons. This receptor was identified in a female donor in good health, enrolled as a control in a pregnancy study. This chain links TRBV29-1 with TRBJ2-3, with TRBD2 identical over 9 bases. The source was peripheral blood, collected after pregnancy. CDR3 in DNA: TGCAGCGTTTATGGCGGGGGGGATACAGATACGCAGTATTTT. This sequence encodes CSVYGGGDTDTQYF.